This T cell receptor (beta chain) was observed in a study of CD8 T cells in ankylosing spondylitis. In regard to this clonotype: Its cognate antigen is unknown.

One entry per CDR3 protein, called by TCRdb with MiXCR from the 5' RACE reads. The data contain 190,000 or so distinct CDR3 sequences, about 13% of them singletons. Findings and limits, study-wide: Disease-linked clones reportedly concentrated significantly in matched ankylosing spondylitis synovial fluid.

CDR1 and CDR2 from the germline V gene are LNHNV and YYDKDF (reference sequence). There are 14 residues in the CDR3. The V end was cut by 4 bases, the J end by 4 bases, with 13 bases between. Sequenced: blood, either unsorted or a sorted T cell fraction (not recorded which). This sequence originates from a male donor with ankylosing spondylitis or in good health (not recorded which). The chain uses TRBV15 and TRBJ1-2; no firm D call. The chain's CDR3 is CATSTARLTYGYTF. The CDR3 nucleotides are TGTGCCACCAGCACGGCCAGGCTGACCTATGGCTACACCTTC.